This TCR beta chain was found in a study of blood T cell repertoires in COVID-19. Assignment of participants to cohorts was predicated upon participant-reported clinical history. Two consecutive negative NP/OP PCR tests, clearance, or resolved symptoms defined Cohort 3 recovery. V lost 7 bases and J lost 10, with 13 bases in between. Germline V lookup: CDR1 SQVTM, CDR2 ANQGSEA. This CDR3 has 10 residues. The method was immunoSEQ multiplex PCR; TCRdb's version includes in-frame clones alone and lacks a portion of them. The data contain about 18,000 clones, approximately 89% of them singletons. This chain joins TRBV29-1 and TRBJ1-1, with a tentative D call TRBD1 (6 bases). The origin of this receptor is a young woman who had recovered from COVID-19. The sample consisted of PBMCs or T cells enriched from blood (not recorded which). The CDR3 nucleotides read TGCAGCGGCTGGGGGGGGGCAGCTTTCTTT. It is translated as CSGWGGAAFF.